This T cell receptor beta chain stems from a study of long-term antiretroviral therapy in people with HIV. The count of this clone is one. Researchers report immunoSEQ v3.0 was run at survey level. The protocol was immunoSEQ multiplex PCR, while the TCRdb copy is restricted to in-frame clones and leaves out a portion. The table shows 33,000 or so clones, with 95% to 98% occurring only once. The TCR originated in a man aged 25-45 years with HIV. Source: unsorted PBMCs, taken 7.6 years after starting antiretroviral therapy.

CDR3 sequence: CASSLQPGVHTEAFF. The CDR3 nucleotides are TGCGCCAGCAGCTTGCAACCAGGGGTTCACACTGAAGCTTTCTTT. The rearrangement uses TRBV5-1 and TRBJ1-1, with D tentatively TRBD1 (6 bases). Germline V gene lookup returns CDR1 SGHRS and CDR2 YFSETQ. The V gene lost 1 base and the J gene lost 3 bases, with 13 bases spanning the gap. The length of the CDR3 is 15 residues.